This T cell receptor beta chain was recorded in a study of T cell responses to AZD1222 COVID-19 vaccine. CDR1 LNHNV and CDR2 YYDKDF come from the germline V gene (reference sequence). Germline trimming cut 0 bases from V and 1 base from J; bases unmatched to any gene: 13. This CDR3 region has 20 residues. TCRdb's table, derived via immunoSEQ multiplex PCR, lists solely in-frame clones and lacks some. The sample holds about 110,000 clones, around 87% seen once. Sequencing used peripheral blood, obtained on day 0 of AZD1222 vaccination. V and J are TRBV15 and TRBJ2-4; 9 bases fit TRBD2. This TCR was sampled from an adult in good health. The CDR3 is CATSREAAGGPGSAKNIQYF. The CDR3 DNA reads as TGTGCCACCAGCAGAGAAGCGGCGGGAGGGCCGGGATCGGCCAAAAACATTCAGTACTTC.